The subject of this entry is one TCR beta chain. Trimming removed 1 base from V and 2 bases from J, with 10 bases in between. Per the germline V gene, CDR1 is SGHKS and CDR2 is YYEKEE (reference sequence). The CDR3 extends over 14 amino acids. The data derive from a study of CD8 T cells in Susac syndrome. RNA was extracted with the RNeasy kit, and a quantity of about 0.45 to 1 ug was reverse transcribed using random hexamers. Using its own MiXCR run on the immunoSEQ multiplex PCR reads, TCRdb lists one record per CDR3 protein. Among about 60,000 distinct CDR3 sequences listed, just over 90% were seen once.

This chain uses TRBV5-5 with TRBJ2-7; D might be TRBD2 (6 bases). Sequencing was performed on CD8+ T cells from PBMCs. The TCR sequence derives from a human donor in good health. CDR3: CASSLQGGTYEQYF. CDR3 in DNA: TGTGCCAGCAGCTTGCAGGGAGGAACCTACGAGCAGTACTTC. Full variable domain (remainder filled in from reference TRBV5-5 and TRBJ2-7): DAGVTQSPTHLIKTRGQQVTLRCSPISGHKSVSWYQQVLGQGPQFIFQYYEKEERGRGNFPDRFSARQFPNYSSELNVNALLLGDSALYLCASSLQGGTYEQYFGPGTRLTVT.